The 26 T cell receptor beta chains below were found in one sample sequenced in a study of blood T cell repertoires in COVID-19. Data came from immunoSEQ multiplex PCR; TCRdb stores just in-frame clones and leaves some out. The sample has about 200,000 clones, around 90% seen once. The source material was PBMCs or T cells enriched from blood (not recorded which). The receptors stem from a woman in her late teens or twenties who had recovered from COVID-19.

The chain uses TRBV9 and TRBJ1-2; weak D call: TRBD1 (5 bases). From germline, CDR1 is SGDLS and CDR2 YYNGEE. V was trimmed by 0 bases and J by 4 bases, leaving 16 bases between them. This CDR3 is built from 16 residues. Written as DNA, the CDR3 is TGTGCCAGCAGCGTAGGGGGGGAGGCCAGAAGCTATGGCTACACCTTC. Protein sequence: CASSVGGEARSYGYTF.

This chain joins TRBV27 and TRBJ2-6; perhaps TRBD2 as D (6 bases). Germline CDR1 and CDR2: MNHEY and SMNVEV (reference sequence). V was trimmed by 2 bases and J by 0 bases, leaving 14 bases between them. The CDR3 is made up of 18 amino acids. Here the CDR3 reads CASSLRAAGFSGANVLTF. Here the CDR3 DNA reads TGTGCCAGCAGTTTAAGGGCCGCGGGGTTCTCTGGGGCCAACGTCCTGACTTTC.

The chain uses TRBV9 and TRBJ2-4; maybe TRBD2 (5 bases). Germline CDR1 SGDLS, CDR2 YYNGEE. This CDR3 contains 15 residues. V was cut by 4 bases and J by 1 base, with 12 bases left in between. This chain's CDR3 is CASSSDGVAKNIQYF. For the CDR3, the DNA is TGTGCCAGCAGCTCTGACGGGGTTGCCAAAAACATTCAGTACTTC.

The chain recombines TRBV28 with TRBJ1-1, with D perhaps TRBD1 (6 bases). The V gene's germline CDR1 is MDHEN and CDR2 SYDVKM. The CDR3 has 13 residues. Trimming took off 6 bases at V and 6 bases at J, with 14 bases between the two ends. The CDR3 region is CASRAGARAEAFF. Written as DNA, the CDR3 is TGTGCCAGCAGGGCGGGGGCTAGGGCTGAAGCTTTCTTT.

The chain couples TRBV2 to TRBJ1-1; 7 positions match TRBD1. The V gene's germline CDR1 is SNHLY and CDR2 FYNNEI. The V and J ends lost 3 bases and 0 bases, in that order; junction bases with no gene match: 4. This CDR3 contains 15 residues. The DNA of the CDR3 is TGTGCCAGCAGTGACGGGACAGTCCTGAACACTGAAGCTTTCTTT. Its translation: CASSDGTVLNTEAFF.

The rearrangement joins TRBV7-2 to TRBJ2-1, with D perhaps matching TRBD1 (6 bases). The CDR3 length is 15 residues. Germline CDR1 is SGHTA and CDR2 is FQGNSA. V lost 2 bases to trimming and J lost 6 bases, with 14 bases between them. The CDR3 sequence is CASSLYGTRSNEQFF. The CDR3 DNA follows: TGTGCCAGCAGCTTATATGGGACACGGTCCAATGAGCAGTTCTTC.

The rearrangement links TRBV5-6 to TRBJ2-3; D perhaps matches TRBD2 (5 bases). Germline loops: CDR1 SGHDT, CDR2 YYEEEE. V was trimmed by 4 bases and J by 4 bases, leaving 7 bases between them. This CDR3 is built from 12 residues. This chain's CDR3 is CASSRGPDTQYF. For the CDR3, the DNA is TGTGCCAGCAGCCGAGGGCCAGATACGCAGTATTTT. Filled out from reference TRBV5-6 and TRBJ2-3, the complete variable domain reads DAGVTQSPTHLIKTRGQQVTLRCSPKSGHDTVSWYQQALGQGPQFIFQYYEEEERQRGNFPDRFSGHQFPNYSSELNVNALLLGDSALYLCASSRGPDTQYFGPGTRLTVL.

This chain uses TRBV5-1 with TRBJ2-5; D gene unclear. Looked up from germline, CDR1 is SGHRS and CDR2 is YFSETQ. The ends were cut back, 4 bases at V and 2 bases at J, with 9 bases in the middle. The CDR3 extends over 13 amino acids. This CDR3 reads CASSPDTQETQYF. The CDR3 nucleotides read TGCGCCAGCAGCCCAGACACGCAAGAGACCCAGTACTTC.

The V gene is TRBV5-8, the J gene TRBJ2-1; TRBD2 might be the D (5 bases). This CDR3 has 18 amino acids. V was shortened by 0 bases and J by 0 bases, with 16 bases between the two germline ends. The germline CDR1 and CDR2 sequences are SGHTS and YDEGEE. The CDR3 bases are TGTGCCAGCAGCTTGGAAGTCGGCAGCGGAGGCTCCTACAATGAGCAGTTCTTC. Translation gives CASSLEVGSGGSYNEQFF.

This CDR3 is CASRPGQGATAFF. The CDR3, as DNA: TGTGCCAGCAGGCCTGGACAGGGGGCAACAGCTTTCTTT. The chain uses TRBV12-3 or TRBV12-4 and TRBJ1-1; 11 positions match TRBD1. The V and J ends lost 6 bases and 10 bases, in that order; junction bases with no gene match: 7. The CDR3 has 13 residues.

This chain uses TRBV5-1 with TRBJ2-3; 8 positions agree with TRBD2. The CDR3 sequence is 21 residues long. From germline, CDR1 is SGHRS and CDR2 YFSETQ. V gave up 1 base and J gave up 0 bases; unmatched junction bases: 19. The CDR3 is CASSLWGERAGVFFSTDTQYF. The CDR3 bases are TGCGCCAGCAGCTTGTGGGGTGAACGAGCGGGGGTGTTCTTTAGCACAGATACGCAGTATTTT.

V and J are TRBV19 and TRBJ2-7; weak D call: TRBD2 (5 bases). Trimming left V 3 bases short and J 2 bases short, with 11 bases between. This CDR3 spans 14 amino acids. Germline V gives CDR1 LNHDA, CDR2 SQIVND (reference sequence). CDR3: CASSIFTGTYEQYF. The CDR3 region has the DNA TGTGCCAGTAGTATCTTCACCGGGACCTACGAGCAGTACTTC. Variable domain in full (rest from reference TRBV19 and TRBJ2-7): DGGITQSPKYLFRKEGQNVTLSCEQNLNHDAMYWYRQDPGQGLRLIYYSQIVNDFQKGDIAEGYSVSREKKESFPLTVTSAQKNPTAFYLCASSIFTGTYEQYFGPGTRLTVT.

The V call is TRBV7-2, the J call TRBJ1-1, with TRBD1 matching over 7 bases. CDR3 length: 15 residues. Germline CDR1 and CDR2: SGHTA and FQGNSA. Trimming took 4 bases from V and 4 from J; bases not matched to a gene: 9. As DNA, the CDR3 is TGTGCCAGCAGCTCCTACGCCTCAGGGGGCACTGAAGCTTTCTTT. Translating gives CASSSYASGGTEAFF.

This clone was seen once. The genes are TRBV1 and TRBJ1-2. TRBV1 is designated a pseudogene. There are 13 residues in the CDR3. CDR3 in DNA: TGCACCAGCAGCCCTAGGGGGGGAGGAGGCTACACCTTC. Residues: CTSSPRGGGGYTF.

The rearrangement links TRBV2 to TRBJ2-3; TRBD2 agrees at 13 bases. Germline trimming cut 7 bases from V and 5 bases from J; bases unmatched to any gene: 9. The CDR3 covers 16 residues. Germline V gives CDR1 SNHLY, CDR2 FYNNEI. The CDR3 protein is CASKIGLAGDGDTQYF. The CDR3 nucleotides read TGTGCCAGCAAGATAGGACTAGCGGGGGATGGAGATACGCAGTATTTT.

This clone occurred many times. This rearrangement joins TRBV9 to TRBJ2-2; TRBD2 might be the D (6 bases). CDR1 and CDR2 (germline): SGDLS, YYNGEE. The CDR3 runs to 15 residues. Trimming removed 4 bases from V and 6 bases from J, with 16 bases in between. CDR3 sequence (DNA): TGTGCCAGCAGCCCGATGGAGGGGAATGCCGGGGAGCTGTTTTTT. This encodes CASSPMEGNAGELFF.

The CDR3 reads CASSEPGQSSYNEQFF. In DNA, the CDR3 is TGTGCCAGCAGTGAGCCGGGACAAAGCTCCTACAATGAGCAGTTCTTC. The chain uses TRBV2 and TRBJ2-1; D is possibly TRBD1 (6 bases). The CDR3 is 16 residues long. Germline V gene lookup returns CDR1 SNHLY and CDR2 FYNNEI. Trimming took off 3 bases at V and 0 bases at J, with 12 bases between the two ends.

The genes are TRBV6-5 and TRBJ1-1, with 9 bases fitting TRBD1. CDR3 length: 15 residues. J lost 6 bases, V lost 4 bases, and 9 bases had no gene match. The V gene's germline CDR1 is MNHEY and CDR2 SVGAGI. The CDR3 nucleotides read TGTGCCAGCAGTTTAGGGGACAGGGCAACTTCTGAAGCTTTCTTT. It encodes CASSLGDRATSEAFF.

The chain recombines TRBV2 with TRBJ2-7, with no clear D. Trimming pared 9 bases from V and 0 bases from J, leaving 15 bases between. This CDR3 spans 14 amino acids. The germline V gene has CDR1 SNHLY and CDR2 FYNNEI. CDR3 sequence reads: CARTTFRGSYEQYF. Here the CDR3 DNA reads TGTGCCAGAACCACTTTCCGAGGCTCCTACGAGCAGTACTTC.

This chain connects TRBV4-1 to TRBJ1-5, with D uncertain. The CDR3 length is 15 residues. V was cut by 0 bases and J by 7 bases, with 13 bases left in between. Germline V gene sequence: CDR1 MGHRA, CDR2 YSYEKL. Here the CDR3 reads CASSQDLKSRQPQHF. CDR3 nucleotide sequence: TGCGCCAGCAGCCAAGATCTTAAGTCGCGGCAGCCCCAGCATTTT.

The V gene is TRBV4-2, the J gene TRBJ2-6; 7 bases are shared with TRBD2. CDR3 length: 19 residues. Trimming removed 0 bases from V and 0 bases from J; junction bases left unmatched: 8. Germline CDR1 reads LGHNA; CDR2 reads YNFKEQ. The CDR3 sequence is CASSQESGTSYSGANVLTF. The DNA of the CDR3 is TGTGCCAGCAGCCAAGAGAGCGGGACGTCCTACTCTGGGGCCAACGTCCTGACTTTC.

The V gene is TRBV6-5, the J gene TRBJ1-2; no reliable D call. The CDR3 loop spans 13 amino acids. Germline lookup yields CDR1 MNHEY and CDR2 SVGAGI. Between the trimmed V and J ends, which lost 0 bases and 3 bases, there was a span of 5 bases. This chain's CDR3 is CASSYSSDYGYTF. The CDR3 nucleotides read TGTGCCAGCAGTTACTCTTCGGACTATGGCTACACCTTC.

CDR3 sequence reads: CSASVAGGAQETQYF. The DNA for the CDR3 is TGCAGTGCTAGTGTCGCGGGGGGCGCTCAAGAGACCCAGTACTTC. This sequence joins TRBV20-1 and TRBJ2-5, with 8 bases matching TRBD2. The CDR3 spans 15 residues. The V and J ends lost 3 bases and 2 bases, in that order; junction bases with no gene match: 8. Germline CDR1 and CDR2: DFQATT and SNEGSKA (reference sequence).

The V and J genes are TRBV4-1 and TRBJ1-1, with D possibly matching TRBD1 (5 bases). The V gene lost 4 bases and the J gene lost 1 base, with 13 bases spanning the gap. Germline CDR1 MGHRA, CDR2 YSYEKL. This CDR3 contains 15 residues. CDR3 in DNA: TGCGCCAGCAGCCTTAGTGCAGGGCCGAACACTGAAGCTTTCTTT. Translating gives CASSLSAGPNTEAFF.

The V call is TRBV10-2, the J call TRBJ2-5; D possibly corresponds to TRBD1 (5 bases). This CDR3 has 12 amino acids. Trimming removed 4 bases from V and 4 bases from J, with 7 bases in between. Germline V CDR1 and CDR2: WSHSY, SAAADI. In DNA, the CDR3 is TGCGCCAGCAGTGGAACAGGAGAGACCCAGTACTTC. Protein sequence: CASSGTGETQYF.

This clone appeared once. V and J are TRBV24-1 and TRBJ2-6; 7 nucleotides line up with TRBD1. V lost 5 bases to trimming and J lost 0 bases; unmatched junction nucleotides: 3. This CDR3 spans 16 amino acids. Germline V gene lookup returns CDR1 KGHDR and CDR2 SFDVKD. DNA for the CDR3: TGTGCCACCAGTGGACAGGGCTACTCTGGGGCCAACGTCCTGACTTTC. Protein sequence: CATSGQGYSGANVLTF.